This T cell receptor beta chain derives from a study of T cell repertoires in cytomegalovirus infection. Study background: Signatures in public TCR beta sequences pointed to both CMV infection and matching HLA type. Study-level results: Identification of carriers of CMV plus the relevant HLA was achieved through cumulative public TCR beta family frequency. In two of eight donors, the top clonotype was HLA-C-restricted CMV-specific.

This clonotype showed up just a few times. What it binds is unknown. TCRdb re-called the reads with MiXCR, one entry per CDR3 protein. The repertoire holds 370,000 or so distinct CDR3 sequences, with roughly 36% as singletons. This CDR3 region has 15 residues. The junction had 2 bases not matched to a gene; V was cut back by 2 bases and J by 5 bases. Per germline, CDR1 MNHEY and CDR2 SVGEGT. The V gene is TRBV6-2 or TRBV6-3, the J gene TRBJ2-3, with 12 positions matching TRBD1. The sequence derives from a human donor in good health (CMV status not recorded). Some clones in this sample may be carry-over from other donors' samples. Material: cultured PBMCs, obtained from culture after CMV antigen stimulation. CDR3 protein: CASSYRDRGRDTQYF. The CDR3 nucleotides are TGTGCCAGCAGTTACCGGGACAGGGGGCGAGATACGCAGTATTTT.